These 32 T cell receptor beta chains were sequenced from one sample in a study of cytomegalovirus exposure and HLA in healthy donors. The PCR used 60 Vbeta and 13 Jbeta primers. Clones were read by immunoSEQ multiplex PCR, and TCRdb kept only the in-frame ones, dropping some. The data contain about 76,000 clones, 79% of them singletons. Sequenced: PBMCs. All receptors come from a man younger than 40 in good health and CMV-seronegative.

The V call is TRBV6-5, the J call TRBJ1-1, with D possibly TRBD1 on 6 matching bases. Germline values: CDR1 MNHEY, CDR2 SVGAGI. The CDR3 is made up of 13 amino acids. The germline V and J ends were trimmed by 8 bases and 0 bases, with 10 bases remaining between them. This chain's CDR3 is CASRQGLNTEAFF. The DNA for the CDR3 is TGTGCCAGCCGCCAGGGGCTGAACACTGAAGCTTTCTTT.

V and J are TRBV7-9 and TRBJ2-7; TRBD1 aligns across 10 bases. Trimming took 4 bases from V and 3 from J; bases not matched to a gene: 9. Germline V lookup: CDR1 SEHNR, CDR2 FQNEAQ (reference sequence). This CDR3 has 16 residues. The CDR3 nucleotides are TGTGCCAGCAGCTCCCACCCTAGGACAGGGGGCTACGAGCAGTACTTC. Its translation: CASSSHPRTGGYEQYF.

The V gene is TRBV28, the J gene TRBJ1-5; D is possibly TRBD1 (6 bases). Germline values: CDR1 MDHEN, CDR2 SYDVKM. This CDR3 spans 14 amino acids. Trimming removed 7 bases from V and 5 bases from J, with 15 bases in between. The DNA for the CDR3 is TGTGCCAGCACCGTGGAACAGGGCCATCAGCCCCAGCATTTT. This gives the protein CASTVEQGHQPQHF. Based on the CDR3 plus reference TRBV28 and TRBJ1-5, the full variable domain is DVKVTQSSRYLVKRTGEKVFLECVQDMDHENMFWYRQDPGLGLRLIYFSYDVKMKEKGDIPEGYSVSREKKERFSLILESASTNQTSMYLCASTVEQGHQPQHFGDGTRLSIL.

The CDR3 sequence: CASSERGGMNEKLFF. CDR3 coding DNA: TGTGCCAGCAGCGAACGGGGGGGTATGAATGAAAAACTGTTTTTT. The gene calls are TRBV13 and TRBJ1-4; a weak D match, TRBD1 (5 bases). Trimming stripped 5 bases from V and 5 bases from J, with 15 bases between. Germline V gene lookup returns CDR1 PRHDT and CDR2 FYEKMQ (reference sequence). This CDR3 comprises 15 residues.

The chain's CDR3 is CASSNRDRPSPYEQYF. The DNA of the CDR3 is TGTGCCAGTAGTAACAGGGACCGACCGAGCCCCTACGAGCAGTACTTC. The rearrangement joins TRBV19 to TRBJ2-7; TRBD1 might be the D (6 bases). V lost 4 bases to trimming and J lost 2 bases, with 18 bases between them. Germline values: CDR1 LNHDA, CDR2 SQIVND (reference sequence). The CDR3 is made up of 16 amino acids.

This clone was seen just once. The chain combines TRBV6-5 with TRBJ2-2, with a weak D call TRBD1 (6 bases). The CDR3 has 16 amino acids. The V end lost 0 bases, the J end lost 6 bases, and 14 bases lay between the germline ends. Looked up from germline, CDR1 is MNHEY and CDR2 is SVGAGI. Here the CDR3 reads CASSYSGRGYSGELFF. CDR3 in DNA: TGTGCCAGCAGTTACTCAGGCAGGGGCTATTCCGGGGAGCTGTTTTTT.

The chain has TRBV2 and TRBJ2-5; D not resolved. The DNA matches TRBJ2-7 better at its end, which makes the J call doubtful. This CDR3 is 14 amino acids long. Germline V lookup: CDR1 SNHLY, CDR2 FYNNEI. CDR3 in DNA: TGTGCCAGCAGTGAAGAACTGGTAACCTACGAGCAGTACTTC. Its translation is CASSEELVTYEQYF.

The chain combines TRBV5-3 with TRBJ2-7; D might be TRBD2 (5 bases). TRBV5-3 is placed among ORFs of uncertain function. CDR3 length: 11 residues. Trimming shortened V by 3 bases and J by 5 bases, and 6 bases separated the two germline ends. CDR3 loop: CARSSGNEQYF. CDR3 nucleotide sequence: TGTGCCAGAAGCTCCGGGAACGAGCAGTACTTC.

The rearrangement links TRBV6-5 to TRBJ2-5; D unclear. Germline V lookup: CDR1 MNHEY, CDR2 SVGAGI. V shed 2 bases and J shed 1 base, with 8 bases lying between them. CDR3 length: 14 residues. DNA of the CDR3: TGTGCCAGCAGTTACGACTTCATCCAAGAGACCCAGTACTTC. It yields the protein CASSYDFIQETQYF.

The sample holds one count of this clone. The V gene is TRBV2, the J gene TRBJ1-1; perhaps TRBD1 as D (6 bases). This CDR3 has 11 residues. The ends were cut back, 9 bases at V and 7 bases at J, with 12 bases in the middle. The germline V gene encodes CDR1 SNHLY and CDR2 FYNNEI. The CDR3 is CARTTGREAFF. For the CDR3, the DNA is TGTGCCAGGACTACAGGGCGTGAAGCTTTCTTT.

This clone appeared once. The chain carries TRBV4-2 and TRBJ1-5, with TRBD1 identical over 8 bases. The J segment lost 5 bases and the V segment lost 0 bases, leaving 3 bases of the junction unmatched. Germline V lookup: CDR1 LGHNA, CDR2 YNFKEQ. This CDR3 spans 15 amino acids. The CDR3 DNA is TGTGCCAGCAGCCAAGAGGGGACAGGTTATCAGCCCCAGCATTTT. Amino acids: CASSQEGTGYQPQHF.

J is TRBJ2-1 and V is TRBV28, with D possibly being TRBD2 (6 bases). Germline assignment: CDR1 MDHEN and CDR2 SYDVKM. Trimming stripped 6 bases from V and 0 bases from J, with 12 bases between. The CDR3 sequence is 15 residues long. This chain's CDR3 is CASRPDGSSYNEQFF. The CDR3 DNA reads as TGTGCCAGCAGGCCAGACGGGAGCTCCTACAATGAGCAGTTCTTC.

The chain combines TRBV11-2 with TRBJ2-3; possible D gene TRBD2, 5 bases. The germline V and J ends were trimmed by 5 bases and 0 bases, with 24 bases remaining between them. Germline lookup yields CDR1 SGHAT and CDR2 FQNNGV. The CDR3 is 19 residues long. The CDR3 nucleotides read TGTGCCAGCAGCCCGACCCGTATTTTAAGCGGTCTGAGCACAGATACGCAGTATTTT. It codes for CASSPTRILSGLSTDTQYF.

The chain recombines TRBV5-1 with TRBJ2-1, with a tentative D call TRBD1 (5 bases). Germline CDR1 is SGHRS and CDR2 is YFSETQ. CDR3 length: 15 residues. V lost 5 bases, J lost 2 bases, and 14 bases lay in between. The CDR3 nucleotides are TGCGCCAGCAGACCTCGAGCAGGGACCTACAATGAGCAGTTCTTC. It encodes CASRPRAGTYNEQFF.

This chain uses TRBV7-9 with TRBJ2-2, with 10 bases aligning to TRBD1. The junction had 6 bases not matched to a gene; V was cut back by 5 bases and J by 6 bases. Germline CDR1 SEHNR, CDR2 FQNEAQ (reference sequence). The CDR3 has 15 residues. The CDR3 loop reads CASSIRTGGSGELFF. DNA for the CDR3: TGTGCCAGCAGCATTCGGACAGGGGGTTCCGGGGAGCTGTTTTTT. Based on the CDR3 plus reference TRBV7-9 and TRBJ2-2, the full variable domain is DTGVSQNPRHKITKRGQNVTFRCDPISEHNRLYWYRQTLGQGPEFLTYFQNEAQLEKSRLLSDRFSAERPKGSFSTLEIQRTEQGDSAMYLCASSIRTGGSGELFFGEGSRLTVL.

CDR3 residues: CASSLFGRGGADTQYF. DNA for the CDR3: TGTGCCAGCAGCTTATTTGGCCGGGGGGGGGCAGATACGCAGTATTTT. The chain is built from TRBV11-2 and TRBJ2-3; 8 nucleotides line up with TRBD2. J was trimmed by 4 bases and V by 2 bases; bases with no gene match: 8. This CDR3 comprises 16 residues. The germline V gene has CDR1 SGHAT and CDR2 FQNNGV. Full variable domain (rest looked up from reference TRBV11-2 and TRBJ2-3): EAGVAQSPRYKIIEKRQSVAFWCNPISGHATLYWYQQILGQGPKLLIQFQNNGVVDDSQLPKDRFSAERLKGVDSTLKIQPAKLEDSAVYLCASSLFGRGGADTQYFGPGTRLTVL.

The rearrangement links TRBV7-6 to TRBJ2-3; no clear D. V dropped 0 bases and J dropped 0 bases, with 4 bases sitting between them. The CDR3 is 14 amino acids. Germline loops: CDR1 SGHVS, CDR2 FNYEAQ. CDR3 in amino acids: CASSLAPSTDTQYF. CDR3 coding DNA: TGTGCCAGCAGCTTAGCTCCGAGCACAGATACGCAGTATTTT.

The genes are TRBV6-5 and TRBJ2-3; the D is unclear. CDR3 length: 15 residues. With 2 bases removed from V and 2 bases from J, the gap between germline ends came to 11 bases. Germline CDR1 MNHEY, CDR2 SVGAGI. The CDR3 nucleotides read TGTGCCAGCAGTTACGAGGTCACTTCCACAGATACGCAGTATTTT. As protein: CASSYEVTSTDTQYF.

The chain couples TRBV28 to TRBJ2-7, with 10 bases matching TRBD1. The CDR3 spans 16 residues. The V gene end was trimmed by 4 bases and the J gene end by 0 bases; junction bases not matched to a gene: 6. From germline, CDR1 is MDHEN and CDR2 SYDVKM. The CDR3 coding sequence is TGTGCCAGCAGTTCAACGGACAGGGGGAACTCCTACGAGCAGTACTTC. It yields the protein CASSSTDRGNSYEQYF.

The chain combines TRBV6-5 with TRBJ2-7; 12 positions match TRBD2. In germline, CDR1 is MNHEY, CDR2 SVGAGI. The CDR3 spans 16 residues. V lost 3 bases, J lost 2 bases, and 5 bases stayed unmatched. The chain's CDR3 is CASSYTRTSGAYEQYF. CDR3 nucleotides: TGTGCCAGCAGTTATACCAGGACTAGCGGGGCCTACGAGCAGTACTTC.

This clone was counted only a few times. The chain employs TRBV2 and TRBJ1-2; unclear D gene. The CDR3 sequence is 13 residues long. V dropped 0 bases and J dropped 4 bases, with 6 bases sitting between them. Germline-derived CDR1 and CDR2 are SNHLY and FYNNEI. CDR3 coding DNA: TGTGCCAGCAGTGAAGCCACGGTCTATGGCTACACCTTC. This codes for CASSEATVYGYTF. The full variable domain, rest sourced from reference TRBV2 and TRBJ1-2, is EPEVTQTPSHQVTQMGQEVILRCVPISNHLYFYWYRQILGQKVEFLVSFYNNEISEKSEIFDDQFSVERPDGSNFTLKIRSTKLEDSAMYFCASSEATVYGYTFGSGTRLTVV.

This clone was seen a few times. J is TRBJ2-2 and V is TRBV6-4; D unclear. V was pared by 6 bases and J by 2 bases, with 7 bases between. CDR3 length: 13 amino acids. The germline V gene encodes CDR1 MRHNA and CDR2 SNTAGT. CDR3 sequence reads: CASSVKNTGELFF. CDR3 nucleotides: TGTGCCAGCAGCGTTAAAAACACCGGGGAGCTGTTTTTT.

The chain combines TRBV4-3 with TRBJ2-2, with unresolved D. The CDR3 contains 15 residues. Germline V gene lookup returns CDR1 LGHNA and CDR2 YSLEER. V was cut by 4 bases and J by 4 bases, with 13 bases left in between. For the CDR3, the DNA is TGCGCCAGCAGCCCCCAGTCCCGAGGCACCGGGGAGCTGTTTTTT. Translated, it gives CASSPQSRGTGELFF.

The chain combines TRBV5-1 with TRBJ2-1; 8 bases agree with TRBD1. This CDR3 has 14 amino acids. V gave up 4 bases and J gave up 5 bases; unmatched junction bases: 5. Germline assignment: CDR1 SGHRS and CDR2 YFSETQ. The CDR3 loop is CASSRPDRDNEQFF. The CDR3, as DNA: TGCGCCAGCAGCCGTCCGGACAGGGACAATGAGCAGTTCTTC.

The chain combines TRBV25-1 with TRBJ1-2, with D possibly matching TRBD1 (6 bases). CDR1 is MGHDK, CDR2 SYGVNS, per germline. This CDR3 contains 15 residues. V lost 2 bases to trimming and J lost 2 bases, with 12 bases between them. The CDR3 loop is CASSEGGGMNYGYTF. The CDR3 DNA reads TGTGCCAGCAGTGAAGGGGGCGGAATGAACTATGGCTACACCTTC.

In this sample, this clone turned up once. The chain combines TRBV15 with TRBJ2-1; D perhaps matches TRBD2 (6 bases). V was cut by 9 bases and J by 0 bases, with 12 bases left in between. The CDR3 sequence is 14 residues long. Germline-derived CDR1 and CDR2 are LNHNV and YYDKDF (reference sequence). The CDR3 spells CATGLSSSYNEQFF. Here the CDR3 DNA reads TGTGCCACGGGACTCTCTAGCTCCTACAATGAGCAGTTCTTC.

This clone was observed once. The chain combines TRBV9 with TRBJ2-1; 7 positions agree with TRBD2. The CDR3 sequence is 16 residues long. After removal of 0 bases from V and 4 bases from J, the junction contained 7 bases not matched to a gene. Germline-derived CDR1 and CDR2 are SGDLS and YYNGEE. The CDR3 loop reads CASSVEGLGGYNEQFF. CDR3 in DNA: TGTGCCAGCAGCGTAGAGGGCCTCGGGGGGTACAATGAGCAGTTCTTC.

This chain links TRBV5-1 with TRBJ1-1; D gene unclear. The CDR3 is 13 residues long. Germline V gene lookup returns CDR1 SGHRS and CDR2 YFSETQ. With 6 bases removed from V and 0 bases from J, the gap between germline ends came to 9 bases. The CDR3 reads CASKLQLNTEAFF. The CDR3 bases are TGCGCCAGCAAACTTCAATTGAACACTGAAGCTTTCTTT.

The gene calls are TRBV6-5 and TRBJ1-2; 7 nucleotides align to TRBD1. CDR3 length: 14 residues. Germline loops: CDR1 MNHEY, CDR2 SVGAGI. The ends lost 6 bases at V and 4 bases at J; junction bases unmatched: 8. The CDR3 DNA reads TGTGCCAGCAGCGAGACCCGACAGGGCTATGGCTACACCTTC. Translating it yields CASSETRQGYGYTF.

This sequence joins TRBV5-1 and TRBJ1-5; tentative D call: TRBD1 (5 bases). From germline, CDR1 is SGHRS and CDR2 YFSETQ. CDR3 length equals 16 residues. V was trimmed by 1 base and J by 5 bases, leaving 16 bases between them. The CDR3 DNA sequence: TGCGCCAGCAGCTTGAATCCCGCAGGGCTGGATCAGCCCCAGCATTTT. This sequence encodes CASSLNPAGLDQPQHF.

The chain is built from TRBV15 and TRBJ1-1, with 7 bases identical to TRBD1. J was trimmed by 11 bases and V by 5 bases; bases with no gene match: 14. The CDR3 totals 14 residues. CDR1 LNHNV and CDR2 YYDKDF come from the germline V gene (reference sequence). The CDR3 loop is CATSSRDSWPRAFF. Written as DNA, the CDR3 is TGTGCCACCAGCTCCAGGGACAGTTGGCCTCGGGCTTTCTTT.

This sequence joins TRBV30 and TRBJ1-4, with 8 nucleotides matching TRBD1. This CDR3 contains 14 residues. Germline trimming cut 3 bases from V and 5 bases from J; bases unmatched to any gene: 5. Germline V gene data show CDR1 as GTSNPN and CDR2 as SVGIG (reference sequence). CDR3: CAWRPGGWNEKLFF. The CDR3 DNA sequence: TGTGCCTGGAGACCAGGGGGCTGGAATGAAAAACTGTTTTTT.